Listed here are 18 T cell receptor beta chains from one sample, sequenced in a study of T cell repertoires in cytomegalovirus infection. TCRdb fed the reads into MiXCR, producing one record per CDR3 protein. The data show about 160,000 distinct CDR3 sequences, with about a fifth seen just once and more than 25% held by the top ten. Antigens of these TCRs are unknown. The sequencing here drew on CD8+ T cells from cultured PBMCs, taken from culture after CMV antigen stimulation. These TCRs come from a human donor in good health (CMV status not recorded). Some clones in this sample may be carry-over from other donors' samples.

This clonotype was counted a few times. The chain has TRBV4-3 and TRBJ1-2; TRBD1 aligns across 9 bases. The CDR3 contains 17 residues. CDR1 is LGHNA and CDR2 is YSLEER in the germline V gene. V shed 0 bases, J shed 4 bases, and the junction held 9 bases outside the gene matches. DNA for the CDR3: TGCGCCAGCAGCCAAGATCTTCTGGGGACAGGGCTCTATGGCTACACCTTC. Protein sequence: CASSQDLLGTGLYGYTF.

This clonotype came up a few times. The V gene is TRBV7-6, the J gene TRBJ1-4; maybe TRBD1 (6 bases). Germline CDR1 reads SGHVS; CDR2 reads FNYEAQ. V dropped 3 bases and J dropped 5 bases, with 22 bases sitting between them. The CDR3 is 18 amino acids. This CDR3 reads CASSFTQGTPSSNEKLFF. The CDR3, as DNA: TGTGCCAGCAGCTTCACCCAGGGGACTCCCTCATCAAATGAAAAACTGTTTTTT.

The V gene is TRBV29-1, the J gene TRBJ2-1; D assignment may be TRBD1 or TRBD2 (5 bases each). CDR1 and CDR2 (germline): SQVTM, ANQGSEA. Trimming removed 6 bases from V and 0 bases from J, with 12 bases in between. This CDR3 contains 14 residues. CDR3 sequence (DNA): TGCAGCGTCGGTGGGGGAGCCTCCTACAATGAGCAGTTCTTC. This gives the protein CSVGGGASYNEQFF.

The table lists this clonotype with a few counts. The chain employs TRBV4-1 and TRBJ1-5; D not certain. Germline assignment: CDR1 MGHRA and CDR2 YSYEKL. Deletions cut 3 bases from V and 4 bases from J, with 7 bases between. The CDR3 has 13 amino acids. In DNA, the CDR3 is TGCGCCAGCAGCCAGAGCGGGAATCAGCCCCAGCATTTT. This gives the protein CASSQSGNQPQHF.

This clonotype showed up just a few times. V and J are TRBV27 and TRBJ1-5; D not resolved. This CDR3 region has 14 residues. Trimming took off 4 bases at V and 3 bases at J, with 10 bases between the two ends. Germline values: CDR1 MNHEY, CDR2 SMNVEV (reference sequence). The CDR3 DNA reads TGTGCCAGCAGTTCGAACAGCTTCAATCAGCCCCAGCATTTT. This encodes CASSSNSFNQPQHF.

This clonotype was counted between two and nine times. This chain uses TRBV4-1 with TRBJ2-7, with no clear D. With 0 bases removed from V and 9 bases from J, the gap between germline ends came to 18 bases. The CDR3 has 15 amino acids. Germline loops: CDR1 MGHRA, CDR2 YSYEKL. Here the CDR3 reads CASSQDFDVLQGQYF. The CDR3 coding sequence is TGCGCCAGCAGCCAAGATTTTGACGTCCTTCAAGGGCAGTACTTC.

This sequence joins TRBV7-6 and TRBJ1-1; D gene ambiguous. The germline V gene encodes CDR1 SGHVS and CDR2 FNYEAQ. V dropped 1 base and J dropped 1 base, with 10 bases sitting between them. The CDR3 length is 15 residues. DNA of the CDR3: TGTGCCAGCAGCTTAGAAGAAGTAGCGAACACTGAAGCTTTCTTT. Translation: CASSLEEVANTEAFF.

This clonotype appeared a few times. The CDR3 DNA reads as TGTGCCAGCAGCTTAGCGGGCAGGAGCCTACGAAGTAACTATGGCTACACCTTC. Its translation: CASSLAGRSLRSNYGYTF. This chain joins TRBV11-2 and TRBJ1-2; D gene unclear. V lost 1 base to trimming and J lost 1 base, with 19 bases between them. CDR3 size: 18 residues. Germline values: CDR1 SGHAT, CDR2 FQNNGV.

This clonotype was observed many times. V usage is TRBV28 and J usage is TRBJ2-3; D possibly corresponds to TRBD2 (6 bases). Germline assignment: CDR1 MDHEN and CDR2 SYDVKM. CDR3 length: 14 residues. Trimming cost V 5 bases and J 6 bases, with 15 bases left between them. The CDR3 region is CASSARLGADTQYF. The CDR3 DNA follows: TGTGCCAGCAGTGCTAGACTAGGTGCGGATACGCAGTATTTT.

This clonotype has just a few counts. The genes are TRBV5-1 and TRBJ2-1, with D possibly called TRBD1 or TRBD2 (6 bases each). The germline V and J ends were trimmed by 2 bases and 5 bases, with 14 bases remaining between them. This CDR3 comprises 15 residues. In germline, CDR1 is SGHRS, CDR2 YFSETQ. The CDR3 DNA reads TGCGCCAGCAGCTTAAACAGGGAGGTTCACAATGAGCAGTTCTTC. Its translation is CASSLNREVHNEQFF.

The gene calls are TRBV9 and TRBJ1-2, with D tentatively TRBD1 (5 bases). This CDR3 is built from 17 residues. The germline V and J ends were trimmed by 4 bases and 2 bases, with 21 bases remaining between them. CDR1 is SGDLS, CDR2 YYNGEE, per germline. CDR3 DNA: TGTGCCAGCAGCCTGGGGGGAATCCAGGTGGGAAACTATGGCTACACCTTC. Translating it yields CASSLGGIQVGNYGYTF.

V gene TRBV7-6 combines with J gene TRBJ1-4; 7 nucleotides line up with TRBD1. The junction had 5 bases not matched to a gene; V was cut back by 4 bases and J by 0 bases. CDR3 length equals 16 residues. CDR1 SGHVS and CDR2 FNYEAQ come from the germline V gene. CDR3 protein: CASSSETGATNEKLFF. The CDR3 nucleotides are TGTGCCAGCAGCTCGGAAACAGGGGCAACTAATGAAAAACTGTTTTTT.

This clonotype has only a few counts. This chain connects TRBV7-9 to TRBJ2-1; TRBD1 aligns across 8 bases. J lost 12 bases, V lost 5 bases, and 9 bases had no gene match. This CDR3 has 13 residues. Per germline, CDR1 SEHNR and CDR2 FQNEAQ (reference sequence). The CDR3 DNA reads TGTGCCAGCAGCCTCGACAGGGGACAAGGGCAGTTCTTC. Its protein is CASSLDRGQGQFF. Full variable domain (outside the CDR3, taken from reference TRBV7-9 and TRBJ2-1): DTGVSQNPRHKITKRGQNVTFRCDPISEHNRLYWYRQTLGQGPEFLTYFQNEAQLEKSRLLSDRFSAERPKGSFSTLEIQRTEQGDSAMYLCASSLDRGQGQFFGPGTRLTVL.

This clonotype was found a few times. The V and J genes are TRBV7-6 and TRBJ2-2, with 7 bases that match TRBD1. With V trimmed by 5 bases and J by 0 bases, 6 bases remained unmatched. The CDR3 spans 16 residues. Looked up from germline, CDR1 is SGHVS and CDR2 is FNYEAQ. CDR3 bases: TGTGCCAGCAGCACAAACAGGGGACCGAACACCGGGGAGCTGTTTTTT. Translating gives CASSTNRGPNTGELFF.

The gene calls are TRBV7-9 and TRBJ1-6; perhaps TRBD1 as D (6 bases). Per germline, CDR1 SEHNR and CDR2 FQNEAQ (reference sequence). The V and J ends lost 5 bases and 4 bases respectively, with 12 bases between them. The CDR3 sequence is 15 residues long. The CDR3 nucleotides are TGTGCCAGCAGCACAGGGAATGAGTATAATTCACCCCTCCACTTT. Its translation: CASSTGNEYNSPLHF. The full variable domain, its missing parts supplied by reference TRBV7-9 and TRBJ1-6, is DTGVSQNPRHKITKRGQNVTFRCDPISEHNRLYWYRQTLGQGPEFLTYFQNEAQLEKSRLLSDRFSAERPKGSFSTLEIQRTEQGDSAMYLCASSTGNEYNSPLHFGNGTRLTVT.

J is TRBJ1-6 and V is TRBV12-3 or TRBV12-4, with D uncertain. CDR3 length: 13 amino acids. V lost 9 bases to trimming and J lost 4 bases, with 10 bases between them. The CDR3 DNA sequence: TGTGCCAGTGCTACAGATTATAATTCACCCCTCCACTTT. Translating it yields CASATDYNSPLHF.

This chain uses TRBV6-1 with TRBJ2-5; D is unresolved. V lost 2 bases to trimming and J lost 2 bases, with 9 bases between them. Germline V gives CDR1 MNHNS, CDR2 SASEGT. The CDR3 spans 14 residues. The CDR3, as DNA: TGTGCCAGCAGTGAAAGGGCAGTACAAGAGACCCAGTACTTC. Translating it yields CASSERAVQETQYF.

In its sample, this clonotype was seen a few times. The J gene is TRBJ1-1, the V gene TRBV7-8; 10 bases are a match to TRBD1. Germline V gives CDR1 SGHVS, CDR2 FQNEAQ. CDR3 length equals 15 residues. With V trimmed by 5 bases and J by 3 bases, 6 bases remained unmatched. CDR3 coding DNA: TGTGCCAGCAGCCCCGACAGGGGGCGCGACACTGAAGCTTTCTTT. Its translation: CASSPDRGRDTEAFF.